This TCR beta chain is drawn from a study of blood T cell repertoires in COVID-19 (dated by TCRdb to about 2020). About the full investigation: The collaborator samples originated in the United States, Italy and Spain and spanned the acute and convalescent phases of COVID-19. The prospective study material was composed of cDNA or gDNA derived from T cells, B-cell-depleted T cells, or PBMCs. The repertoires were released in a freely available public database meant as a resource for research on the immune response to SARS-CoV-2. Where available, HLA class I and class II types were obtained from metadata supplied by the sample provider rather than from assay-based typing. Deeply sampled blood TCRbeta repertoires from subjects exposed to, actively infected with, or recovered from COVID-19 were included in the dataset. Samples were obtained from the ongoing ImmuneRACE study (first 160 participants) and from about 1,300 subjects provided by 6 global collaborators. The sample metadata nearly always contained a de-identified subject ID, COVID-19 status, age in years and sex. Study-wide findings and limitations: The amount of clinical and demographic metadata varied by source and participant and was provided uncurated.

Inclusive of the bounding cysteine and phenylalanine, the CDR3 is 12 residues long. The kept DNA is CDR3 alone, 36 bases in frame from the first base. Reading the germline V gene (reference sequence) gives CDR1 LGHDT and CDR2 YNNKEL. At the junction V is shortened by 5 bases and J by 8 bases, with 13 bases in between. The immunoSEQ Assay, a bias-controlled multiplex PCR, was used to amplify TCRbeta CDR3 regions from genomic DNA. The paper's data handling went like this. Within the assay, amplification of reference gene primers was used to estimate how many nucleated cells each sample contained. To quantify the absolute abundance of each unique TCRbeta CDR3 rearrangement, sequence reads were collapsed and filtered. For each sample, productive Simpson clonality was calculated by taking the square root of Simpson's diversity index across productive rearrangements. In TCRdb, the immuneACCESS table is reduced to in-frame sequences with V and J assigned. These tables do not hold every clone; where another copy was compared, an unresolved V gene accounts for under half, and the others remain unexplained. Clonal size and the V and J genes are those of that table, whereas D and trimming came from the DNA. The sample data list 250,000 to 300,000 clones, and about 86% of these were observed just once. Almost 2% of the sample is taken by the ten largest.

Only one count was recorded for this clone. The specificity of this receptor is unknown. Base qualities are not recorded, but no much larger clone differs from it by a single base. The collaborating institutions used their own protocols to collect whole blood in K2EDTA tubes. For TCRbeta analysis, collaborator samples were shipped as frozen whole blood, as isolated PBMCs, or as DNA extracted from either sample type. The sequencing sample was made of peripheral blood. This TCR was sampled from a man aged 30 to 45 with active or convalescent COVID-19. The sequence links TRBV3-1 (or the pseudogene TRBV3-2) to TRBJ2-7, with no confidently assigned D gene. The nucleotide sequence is TGTGCCAGCAGCGAAAGCCCGGAGAAGCAGTACTTC. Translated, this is CASSESPEKQYF.